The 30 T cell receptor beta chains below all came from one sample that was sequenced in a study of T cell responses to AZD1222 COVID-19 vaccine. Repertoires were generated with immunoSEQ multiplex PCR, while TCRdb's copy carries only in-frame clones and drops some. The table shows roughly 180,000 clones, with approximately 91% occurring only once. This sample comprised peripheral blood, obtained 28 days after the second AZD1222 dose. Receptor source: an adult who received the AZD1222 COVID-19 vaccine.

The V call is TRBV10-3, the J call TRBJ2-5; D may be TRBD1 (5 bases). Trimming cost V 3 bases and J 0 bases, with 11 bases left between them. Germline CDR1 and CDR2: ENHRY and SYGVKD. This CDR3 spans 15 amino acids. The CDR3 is CAISDAGPNQETQYF. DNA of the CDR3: TGTGCCATCAGTGACGCAGGGCCAAACCAAGAGACCCAGTACTTC.

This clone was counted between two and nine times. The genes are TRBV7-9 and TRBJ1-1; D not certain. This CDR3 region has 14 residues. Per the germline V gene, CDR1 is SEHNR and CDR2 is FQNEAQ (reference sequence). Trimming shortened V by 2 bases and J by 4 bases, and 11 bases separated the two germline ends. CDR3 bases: TGTGCCAGCAGCTTAAGTCGGTTGGTCACTGAAGCTTTCTTT. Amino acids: CASSLSRLVTEAFF.

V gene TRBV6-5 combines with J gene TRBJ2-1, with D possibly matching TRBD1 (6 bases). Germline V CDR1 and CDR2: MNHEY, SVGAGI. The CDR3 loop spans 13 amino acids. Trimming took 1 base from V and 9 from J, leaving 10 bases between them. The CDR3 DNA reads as TGTGCCAGCAGTTACTGGTCCAGGGGTGAGCAGTTCTTC. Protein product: CASSYWSRGEQFF.

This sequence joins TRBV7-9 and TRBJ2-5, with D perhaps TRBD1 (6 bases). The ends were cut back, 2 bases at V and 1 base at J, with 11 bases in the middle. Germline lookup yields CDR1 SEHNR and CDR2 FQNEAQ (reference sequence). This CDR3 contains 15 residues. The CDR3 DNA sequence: TGTGCCAGCAGCTTAAACCCGACAGGCCAAGAGACCCAGTACTTC. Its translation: CASSLNPTGQETQYF.

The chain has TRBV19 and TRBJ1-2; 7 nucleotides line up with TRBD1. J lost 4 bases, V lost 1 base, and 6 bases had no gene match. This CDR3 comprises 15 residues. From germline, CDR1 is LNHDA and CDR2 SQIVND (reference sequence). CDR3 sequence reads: CASSIAPGGAYGYTF. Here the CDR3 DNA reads TGTGCCAGTAGTATAGCCCCAGGGGGAGCCTATGGCTACACCTTC.

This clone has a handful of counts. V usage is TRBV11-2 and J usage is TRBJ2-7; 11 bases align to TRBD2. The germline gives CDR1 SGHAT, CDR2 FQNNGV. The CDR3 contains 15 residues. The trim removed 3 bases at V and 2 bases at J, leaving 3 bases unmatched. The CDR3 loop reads CASSFTSGSAYEQYF. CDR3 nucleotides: TGTGCCAGCAGCTTCACTAGCGGGAGTGCCTACGAGCAGTACTTC.

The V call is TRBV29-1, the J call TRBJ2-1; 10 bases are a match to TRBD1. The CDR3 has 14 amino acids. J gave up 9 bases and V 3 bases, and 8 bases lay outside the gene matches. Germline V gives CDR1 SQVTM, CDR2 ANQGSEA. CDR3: CSVEGDRGRGEQFF. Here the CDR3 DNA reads TGCAGCGTTGAGGGGGACAGGGGTAGAGGTGAGCAGTTCTTC.

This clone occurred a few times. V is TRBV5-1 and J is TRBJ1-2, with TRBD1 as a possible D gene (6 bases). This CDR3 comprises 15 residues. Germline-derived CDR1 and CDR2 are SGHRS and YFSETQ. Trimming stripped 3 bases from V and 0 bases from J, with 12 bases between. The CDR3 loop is CASSYTGLSNYGYTF. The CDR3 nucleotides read TGCGCCAGCAGCTATACAGGGCTTTCTAACTATGGCTACACCTTC.

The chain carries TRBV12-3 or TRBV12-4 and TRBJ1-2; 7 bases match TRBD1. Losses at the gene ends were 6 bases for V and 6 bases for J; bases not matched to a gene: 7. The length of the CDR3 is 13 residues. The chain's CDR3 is CASRDTGVHGYTF. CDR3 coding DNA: TGTGCCAGCAGGGATACAGGGGTTCATGGCTACACCTTC.

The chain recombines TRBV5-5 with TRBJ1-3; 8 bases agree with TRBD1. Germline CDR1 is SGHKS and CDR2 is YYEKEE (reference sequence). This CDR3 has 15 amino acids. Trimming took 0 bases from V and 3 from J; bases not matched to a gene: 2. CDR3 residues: CASSLVTGVGNTIYF. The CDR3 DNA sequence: TGTGCCAGCAGCTTGGTGACAGGGGTTGGAAACACCATATATTTT.

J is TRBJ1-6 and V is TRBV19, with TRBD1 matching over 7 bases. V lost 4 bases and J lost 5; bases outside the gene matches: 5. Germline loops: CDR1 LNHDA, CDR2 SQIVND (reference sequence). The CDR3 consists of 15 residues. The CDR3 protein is CASSTDRLDNSPLHF. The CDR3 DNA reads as TGTGCCAGTAGTACGGACAGGCTAGATAATTCACCCCTCCACTTT.

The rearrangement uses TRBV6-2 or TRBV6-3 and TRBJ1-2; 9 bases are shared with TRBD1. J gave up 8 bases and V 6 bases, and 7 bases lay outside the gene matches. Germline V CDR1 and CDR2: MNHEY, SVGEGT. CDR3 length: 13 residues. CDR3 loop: CASSSTGGRGYTF. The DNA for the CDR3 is TGTGCCAGCAGCTCAACAGGGGGCCGAGGCTACACCTTC.

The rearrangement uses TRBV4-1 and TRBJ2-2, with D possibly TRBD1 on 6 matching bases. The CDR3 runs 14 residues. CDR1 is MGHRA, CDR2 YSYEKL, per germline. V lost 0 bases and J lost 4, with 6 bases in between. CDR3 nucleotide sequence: TGCGCCAGCAGCCAAGACAGGGGCACCGGGGAGCTGTTTTTT. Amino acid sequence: CASSQDRGTGELFF.

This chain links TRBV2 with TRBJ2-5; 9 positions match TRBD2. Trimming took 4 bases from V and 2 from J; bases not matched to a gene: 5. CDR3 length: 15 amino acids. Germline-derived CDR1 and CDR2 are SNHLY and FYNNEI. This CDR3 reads CASSGRSGRQETQYF. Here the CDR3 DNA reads TGTGCCAGCAGTGGACGTAGCGGGAGACAAGAGACCCAGTACTTC.

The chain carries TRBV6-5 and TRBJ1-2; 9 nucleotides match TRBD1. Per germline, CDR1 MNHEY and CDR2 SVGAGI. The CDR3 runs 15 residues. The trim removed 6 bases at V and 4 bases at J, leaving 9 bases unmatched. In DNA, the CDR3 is TGTGCCAGCAGACAAAAAATGGGACAGGGCTATGGCTACACCTTC. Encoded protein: CASRQKMGQGYGYTF.

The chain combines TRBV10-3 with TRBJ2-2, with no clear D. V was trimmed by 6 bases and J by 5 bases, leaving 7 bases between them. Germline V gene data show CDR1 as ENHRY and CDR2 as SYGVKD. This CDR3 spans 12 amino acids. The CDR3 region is CAIRQNTGELFF. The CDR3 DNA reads TGTGCCATCAGACAAAATACCGGGGAGCTGTTTTTT.

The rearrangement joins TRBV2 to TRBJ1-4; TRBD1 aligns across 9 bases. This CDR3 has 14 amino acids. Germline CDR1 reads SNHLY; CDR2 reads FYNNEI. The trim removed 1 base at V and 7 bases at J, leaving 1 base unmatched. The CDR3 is CASSEGTGAEKLFF. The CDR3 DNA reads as TGTGCCAGCAGTGAAGGGACAGGGGCTGAAAAACTGTTTTTT.

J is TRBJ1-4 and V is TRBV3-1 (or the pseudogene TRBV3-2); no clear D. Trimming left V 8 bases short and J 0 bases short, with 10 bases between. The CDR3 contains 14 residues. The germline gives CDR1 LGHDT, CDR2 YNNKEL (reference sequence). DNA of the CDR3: TGTGCCAGCTCGTTACTGTCAACTAATGAAAAACTGTTTTTT. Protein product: CASSLLSTNEKLFF.

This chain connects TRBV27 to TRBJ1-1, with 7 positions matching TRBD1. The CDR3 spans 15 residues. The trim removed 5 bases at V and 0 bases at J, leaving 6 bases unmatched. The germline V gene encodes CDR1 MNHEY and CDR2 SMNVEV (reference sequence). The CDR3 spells CASSPRGRLNTEAFF. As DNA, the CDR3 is TGTGCCAGCAGTCCGAGGGGGCGTTTGAACACTGAAGCTTTCTTT.

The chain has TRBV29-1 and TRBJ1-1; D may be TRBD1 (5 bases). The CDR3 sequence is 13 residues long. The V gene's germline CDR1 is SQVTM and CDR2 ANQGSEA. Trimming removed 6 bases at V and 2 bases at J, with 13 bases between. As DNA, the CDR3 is TGCAGCGTAAGCGGGACCTCTAACACTGAAGCTTTCTTT. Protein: CSVSGTSNTEAFF.

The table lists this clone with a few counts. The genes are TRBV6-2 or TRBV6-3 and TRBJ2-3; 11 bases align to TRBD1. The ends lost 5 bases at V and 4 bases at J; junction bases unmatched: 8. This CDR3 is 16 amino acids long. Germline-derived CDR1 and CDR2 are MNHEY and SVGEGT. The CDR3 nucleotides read TGTGCCAGCAGTAAGACACCGGGACAGGGGGCAGATACGCAGTATTTT. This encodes CASSKTPGQGADTQYF.

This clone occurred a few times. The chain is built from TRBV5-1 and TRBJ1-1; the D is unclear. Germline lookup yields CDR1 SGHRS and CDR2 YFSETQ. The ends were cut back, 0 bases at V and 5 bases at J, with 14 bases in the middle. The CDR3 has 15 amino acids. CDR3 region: CASSLAERGRTEAFF. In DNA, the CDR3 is TGCGCCAGCAGCTTGGCCGAACGTGGGAGGACTGAAGCTTTCTTT. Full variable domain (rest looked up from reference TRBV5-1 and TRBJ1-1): KAGVTQTPRYLIKTRGQQVTLSCSPISGHRSVSWYQQTPGQGLQFLFEYFSETQRNKGNFPGRFSGRQFSNSRSEMNVSTLELGDSALYLCASSLAERGRTEAFFGQGTRLTVV.

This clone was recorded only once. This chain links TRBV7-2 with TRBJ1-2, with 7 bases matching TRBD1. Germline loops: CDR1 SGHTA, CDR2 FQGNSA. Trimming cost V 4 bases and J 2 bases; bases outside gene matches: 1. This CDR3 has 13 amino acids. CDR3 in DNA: TGTGCCAGCAGCTCGACAGGGAACTATGGCTACACCTTC. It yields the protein CASSSTGNYGYTF.

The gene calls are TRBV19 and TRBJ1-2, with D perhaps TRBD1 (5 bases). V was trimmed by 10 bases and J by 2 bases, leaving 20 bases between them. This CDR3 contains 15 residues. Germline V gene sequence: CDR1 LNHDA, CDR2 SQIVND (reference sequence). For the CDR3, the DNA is TGTGCCACCCGCCCCAGGGAGAACAGGAACTATGGCTACACCTTC. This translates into CATRPRENRNYGYTF. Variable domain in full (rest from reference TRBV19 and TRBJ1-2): DGGITQSPKYLFRKEGQNVTLSCEQNLNHDAMYWYRQDPGQGLRLIYYSQIVNDFQKGDIAEGYSVSREKKESFPLTVTSAQKNPTAFYLCATRPRENRNYGYTFGSGTRLTVV.

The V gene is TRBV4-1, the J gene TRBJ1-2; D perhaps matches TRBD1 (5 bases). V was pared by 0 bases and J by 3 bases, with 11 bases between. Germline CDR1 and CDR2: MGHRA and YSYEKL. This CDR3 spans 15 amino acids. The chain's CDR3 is CASSQDPQGDYGYTF. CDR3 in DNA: TGCGCCAGCAGCCAAGATCCTCAGGGCGACTATGGCTACACCTTC.

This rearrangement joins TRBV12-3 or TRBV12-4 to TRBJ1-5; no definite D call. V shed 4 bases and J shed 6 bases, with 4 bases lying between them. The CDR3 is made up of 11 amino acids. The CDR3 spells CASSSGQPQHF. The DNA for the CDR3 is TGTGCCAGCAGTTCGGGTCAGCCCCAGCATTTT.

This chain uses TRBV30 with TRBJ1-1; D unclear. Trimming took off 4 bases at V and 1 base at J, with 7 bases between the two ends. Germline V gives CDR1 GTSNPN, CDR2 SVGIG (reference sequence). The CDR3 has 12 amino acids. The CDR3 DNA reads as TGTGCCTGGAATGGGCAGAACACTGAAGCTTTCTTT. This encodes CAWNGQNTEAFF.

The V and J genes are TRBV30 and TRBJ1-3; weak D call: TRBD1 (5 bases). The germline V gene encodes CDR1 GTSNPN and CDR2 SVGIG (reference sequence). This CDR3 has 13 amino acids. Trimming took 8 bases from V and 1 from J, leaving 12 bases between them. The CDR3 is CATPGRSGNTIYF. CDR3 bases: TGTGCCACCCCAGGGAGGTCTGGAAACACCATATATTTT.

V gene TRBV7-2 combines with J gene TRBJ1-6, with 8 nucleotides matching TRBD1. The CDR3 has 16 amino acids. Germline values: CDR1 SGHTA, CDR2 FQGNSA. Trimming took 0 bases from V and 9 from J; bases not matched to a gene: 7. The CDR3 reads CASSLASQGAGSPLHF. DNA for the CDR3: TGTGCCAGCAGCTTAGCGTCTCAGGGGGCAGGTTCACCCCTCCACTTT. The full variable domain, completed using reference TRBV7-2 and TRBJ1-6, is GAGVSQSPSNKVTEKGKDVELRCDPISGHTALYWYRQSLGQGLEFLIYFQGNSAPDKSGLPSDRFSAERTGGSVSTLTIQRTQQEDSAVYLCASSLASQGAGSPLHFGNGTRLTVT.

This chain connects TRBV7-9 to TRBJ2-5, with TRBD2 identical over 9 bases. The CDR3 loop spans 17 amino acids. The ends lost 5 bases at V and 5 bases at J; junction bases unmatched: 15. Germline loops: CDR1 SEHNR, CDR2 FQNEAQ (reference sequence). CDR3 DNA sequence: TGTGCCAGCAGCGACACTTCTCCGGGACTAGCCGTGGAGACCCAGTACTTC. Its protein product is CASSDTSPGLAVETQYF.